This paragraph covers one T cell receptor (beta chain) sequence. Individuals aged roughly 18 to 95 years were recruited from about two dozen US areas. Clinical histories supplied by participants themselves formed the basis of cohort assignment. Among Cohort 3 donors, those recovered had two negative PCRs, clearance, or symptom resolution. Assay used: immunoSEQ multiplex PCR; TCRdb lists only in-frame clones, some missing. This repertoire shows approximately 220,000 clones, about 88% found once; its top ten account for just over 2.5%. Germline V gene data show CDR1 as SGHTA and CDR2 as FQGNSA. V trimming: 1 base; J trimming: 7 bases; junction bases outside the gene matches: 12. This CDR3 spans 17 amino acids. The source of the sample is a study of blood T cell repertoires in COVID-19. Across the whole study: Researchers got acute and convalescent COVID-19 samples from the United States, Italy and Spain.

The sequenced sample was PBMCs or T cells enriched from blood (not recorded which). The gene calls are TRBV7-2 and TRBJ2-2, with 7 bases fitting TRBD2. This TCR was sampled from a woman aged 30 to 39 who had recovered from COVID-19. The CDR3 is CASSLVGASGFHGELFF. Here the CDR3 DNA reads TGTGCCAGCAGCTTAGTGGGTGCTAGCGGTTTCCACGGGGAGCTGTTTTTT.